The entry below gives a single T cell receptor beta chain sequence along with its context. These data belong to a study of cytotoxic CD8 clonotypes in ibrutinib-treated CLL. Study overall: The subjects consisted of 11 to 12 relapsed/refractory and approximately 15 treatment-naive individuals, with approximately 18 IGHV unmutated. Among patients, about 25 responded partially and 2 completely; around 15 then stayed remitted and around 12 progressed after median around 70 months.

The method was immunoSEQ multiplex PCR; TCRdb's version includes in-frame clones alone and lacks a portion of them. The sample carries a few thousand clones, about 81% recorded once. Sequences were derived from PBMCs, sampled before ibrutinib treatment. The clonotype was recovered from a human donor with chronic lymphocytic leukemia.

In DNA, the CDR3 is TGTGCCAGCAGCTTGGACCTGACAGATACGCAGTATTTT. This codes for CASSLDLTDTQYF. The J gene is TRBJ2-3, the V gene TRBV5-6, with D uncertain. Germline V gene sequence: CDR1 SGHDT, CDR2 YYEEEE. Trimming stripped 0 bases from V and 3 bases from J, with 5 bases between. The CDR3 is made up of 13 amino acids.